A single sample is the source of the 10 T cell receptor beta chains below, sequenced in a study of OX40 agonist ivuxolimab in advanced cancers. Profiling relied on immunoSEQ multiplex PCR, and the TCRdb table lists in-frame clones only, not all of them. The top ten hold about 1% of the sample, which has 50,000 to 75,000 clones, 86% seen once. The sequencing used CD4+ or CD8+ T cells sorted from blood, collected in a trial of the OX40 agonist ivuxolimab. The source of these receptors is an adult with an advanced solid tumor such as melanoma, head and neck, liver or kidney cancer.

The chain is built from TRBV11-3 and TRBJ2-2; possible D gene TRBD1, 5 bases. Germline-derived CDR1 and CDR2 are SGHNT and YENEEA. The CDR3 runs to 16 residues. Trimming took 5 bases from V and 1 from J, leaving 14 bases between them. The CDR3 reads CASSPGVQGNTGELFF. The CDR3 bases are TGTGCCAGCAGCCCAGGAGTTCAGGGGAACACCGGGGAGCTGTTTTTT.

This clone has just a few counts. The rearrangement joins TRBV5-1 to TRBJ2-6; the D is unclear. The V gene's germline CDR1 is SGHRS and CDR2 YFSETQ. Trimming stripped 4 bases from V and 0 bases from J, with 8 bases between. The CDR3 has 15 residues. The CDR3 nucleotides read TGCGCCAGCAGCCCCAACCTCTCTGGGGCCAACGTCCTGACTTTC. This gives the protein CASSPNLSGANVLTF. Full variable domain (missing parts from reference TRBV5-1 and TRBJ2-6): KAGVTQTPRYLIKTRGQQVTLSCSPISGHRSVSWYQQTPGQGLQFLFEYFSETQRNKGNFPGRFSGRQFSNSRSEMNVSTLELGDSALYLCASSPNLSGANVLTFGAGSRLTVL.

This chain joins TRBV5-1 and TRBJ1-3; no clear D. The V gene's germline CDR1 is SGHRS and CDR2 YFSETQ. The germline V and J ends were trimmed by 0 bases and 0 bases, with 4 bases remaining between them. The CDR3 covers 14 residues. The DNA for the CDR3 is TGCGCCAGCAGCTTGGAAGGCTCTGGAAACACCATATATTTT. Translating it yields CASSLEGSGNTIYF.

The chain carries TRBV4-1 and TRBJ1-2, with 11 nucleotides matching TRBD1. The length of the CDR3 is 14 residues. Germline V gives CDR1 MGHRA, CDR2 YSYEKL. V lost 0 bases, J lost 6 bases, and 0 bases stayed unmatched. The chain's CDR3 is CASSQEDRGHGYTF. CDR3 bases: TGCGCCAGCAGCCAAGAGGACAGGGGGCATGGCTACACCTTC.

The chain carries TRBV12-5 and TRBJ2-5; 11 bases map to TRBD1. Germline-derived CDR1 and CDR2 are LGHNT and FRNRAP. This CDR3 has 14 amino acids. Trimming took 5 bases from V and 4 from J; bases not matched to a gene: 3. CDR3 DNA sequence: TGTGCTAGTGGTACCGGGACAGGGGGAGAGACCCAGTACTTC. Its protein is CASGTGTGGETQYF.

This rearrangement joins TRBV5-4 to TRBJ1-3, with a tentative D call TRBD1 (6 bases). The V end was cut by 4 bases, the J end by 0 bases, with 17 bases between. The CDR3 has 17 residues. Germline V gene lookup returns CDR1 SGHNT and CDR2 YYREEE (reference sequence). The CDR3 sequence: CASSRDGQLNSGNTIYF. CDR3 coding DNA: TGTGCCAGCAGCAGGGATGGACAGCTAAACTCTGGAAACACCATATATTTT. The complete variable domain, with remaining parts taken from reference TRBV5-4 and TRBJ1-3, reads ETGVTQSPTHLIKTRGQQVTLRCSSQSGHNTVSWYQQALGQGPQFIFQYYREEENGRGNFPPRFSGLQFPNYSSELNVNALELDDSALYLCASSRDGQLNSGNTIYFGEGSWLTVV.

The chain is built from TRBV10-1 and TRBJ2-7, with TRBD1 matching over 9 bases. CDR1 and CDR2 from the germline V gene are WNHNN and SYGVQD (reference sequence). V gave up 4 bases and J gave up 3 bases; unmatched junction bases: 10. CDR3 length equals 16 residues. As DNA, the CDR3 is TGCGCCAGCAGTGGGGACAGGGATTCAGGCTACTACGAGCAGTACTTC. The encoded protein is CASSGDRDSGYYEQYF.

The chain uses TRBV7-8 and TRBJ1-1, with D possibly TRBD1 on 5 matching bases. The CDR3 length is 11 residues. V was trimmed by 5 bases and J by 4 bases, leaving 5 bases between them. The germline V gene has CDR1 SGHVS and CDR2 FQNEAQ. The CDR3 here is CASSGGTEAFF. In DNA, the CDR3 is TGTGCCAGCAGCGGGGGCACTGAAGCTTTCTTT. The full variable domain, completed using reference TRBV7-8 and TRBJ1-1, is GAGVSQSPRYKVAKRGQDVALRCDPISGHVSLFWYQQALGQGPEFLTYFQNEAQLDKSGLPSDRFFAERPEGSVSTLKIQRTQQEDSAVYLCASSGGTEAFFGQGTRLTVV.

The chain recombines TRBV6-5 with TRBJ2-1; 11 bases are shared with TRBD2. Looked up from germline, CDR1 is MNHEY and CDR2 is SVGAGI. This CDR3 is 15 amino acids long. Trimming removed 7 bases from V and 4 bases from J; junction bases left unmatched: 6. CDR3 bases: TGTGCCAGCAAACCGGGACTAGCGGAGTACAATGAGCAGTTCTTC. This codes for CASKPGLAEYNEQFF.

The chain recombines TRBV27 with TRBJ2-5, with D possibly TRBD1 on 6 matching bases. This CDR3 is built from 15 residues. V was shortened by 5 bases and J by 5 bases, with 18 bases between the two germline ends. CDR1 and CDR2 from the germline V gene are MNHEY and SMNVEV (reference sequence). CDR3 sequence: CASSIRTDRSETQYF. As DNA, the CDR3 is TGTGCCAGCAGTATCCGGACAGATAGGTCGGAGACCCAGTACTTC.